Described below is a single T cell receptor (beta chain) sequence and its context. Its antigen is currently unknown. As handled by the study authors: After removing out-of-frame reads, 2 million to 2.5 million distinct TCRbeta sequences remained. Libraries were prepared by immunoSEQ multiplex PCR; TCRdb keeps only in-frame clonotypes and omits some of them. The DNA was the basis for D and trimming; V, J and clone size are from that table. The sample has approximately 40,000 clones; about 80% are singletons. Single viable CD3+CD4+CD8-CD45RO+ cells were sorted as the memory CD4+ T cells. The data stem from a study of memory CD4+ T cells and cytomegalovirus serostatus. Looking at the study overall: Healthy Belgian adult donors included about nine CMV-positive and about two dozen CMV-negative people. Study-level results: Suggested: most of the CMV-linked TCR signature lies in CD4+ memory cells.

Per the germline V gene, CDR1 is LNHDA and CDR2 is SQIVND (reference sequence). V was cut by 3 bases and J by 10 bases, with 9 bases left in between. This CDR3 comprises 11 residues. V usage is TRBV19 and J usage is TRBJ1-1, with D uncertain. The sequenced material came from memory CD4+ T cells from blood. The receptor was derived from an adult in good health and CMV-seronegative. This CDR3 reads CASSIRSTAFF. CDR3 coding DNA: TGTGCCAGTAGTATCAGGAGCACAGCTTTCTTT.